What follows describes a single T cell receptor beta chain. The data are from a study of blood T cell repertoires in COVID-19. Per the original data handling: Estimated nucleated cell counts came from reference gene primer amplification. Assay: immunoSEQ multiplex PCR; the TCRdb copy retains only in-frame clones and omits some. Clone size and V and J calls were adopted from that table, with D and trimming inferred from the DNA. The sample lists a few hundred thousand clones, approximately 90% occurring once. The CDR3 covers 17 residues. Germline CDR1 and CDR2: SGHTA and FQGTGA. Trimming at V came to 2 bases and at J to 1 base, leaving 9 bases not matched to a gene.

The source material was PBMCs or T cells enriched from blood (not recorded which). The receptor's source is a woman younger than 30 who had recovered from COVID-19. V and J are TRBV7-3 and TRBJ1-1; 8 nucleotides match TRBD1. The CDR3 spells CASSLSGQGLRNTEAFF. The CDR3 coding sequence is TGTGCCAGCAGCTTATCCGGACAGGGATTGAGGAACACTGAAGCTTTCTTT.